This T cell receptor (beta chain) was sequenced in a study of cytomegalovirus exposure and HLA in healthy donors (dated by TCRdb to about 2017). Study-level background: In an earlier analysis of roughly 500 of the donors, 276 Gb of sequence data and just under 120 million unique TCR beta sequences from 150 million to 200 million T cells were reported. Several DR-DQ haplotypes were handled as single units for association and clustering because linkage in the cohort was strong. The study used immunosequencing to profile the T cell repertoires of approximately 690 subjects and linked those repertoires to cytomegalovirus serostatus. In the later analysis, no new phenotypic data were used to find candidate immune exposures; instead, reliance was placed on TCR beta sequences and their occurrence across donors. An earlier analysis of 587 of the donors used high-throughput TCR beta sequencing to judge whether each TCR beta V gene segment behaved as functional or pseudogenic. Every discovery cohort repertoire had been produced on one sequencing platform. On average, 235,054 unique TCR beta nucleotide sequences were sequenced per donor among several hundred genotyped donors of the cohort, with about 19% of those sequences being non-productive. Genome-wide SNP genotypes for about 60% of the 666 donors were used in a later genetic analysis, which treated that subset as a discovery cohort. A later analysis re-analyzed previously published TCR beta repertoires from about 730 donors and added high-resolution HLA genotyping to study TCR occurrence patterns. Approximately 310 gigabases of sequencing data and 70 million to 100 million unique TCR sequences were included in an early release covering roughly 600 HLA-typed donors. HLA typing included class I and class II loci at four-digit resolution. The genetic ancestry cluster associated with self-reported Caucasian donors included 81% of the approximately 400 genotyped donors. High-throughput TCR immunosequencing, statistical association of individual TCRs with disease status, and machine learning were combined to predict cytomegalovirus infection status. The number of typed donors differed by locus: roughly 629-630 for A, B, C, DRB1 and DQB1; 522 for DQA1; around 580 for DPA1; and some 430 for DPB1. Donor age, sex, ethnicity and CMV serostatus were collected together with the repertoire data. Along with the approximately 670-subject first cohort, a separate validation cohort of roughly 110 different subjects was used. The study was designed to test whether signatures of past pathogen exposure could be identified by cataloging public T cell receptors. Paper-wide results and their limitations: Because counts were too low, more than 15 rarely observed V segments, including chromosome 9 orphons, were excluded from the earlier analysis of about 500 of the donors. A cluster of highly shared sequence variants was judged likely to represent a technical artifact of the sequencing pipeline. Several of the top co-occurrence clusters appeared to be linked to parvovirus B19, influenza, CMV and Epstein-Barr virus, according to a later analysis. The study gave a list of some 150 TCR beta chains associated with cytomegalovirus. According to the authors, the approach could potentially be generalized to other disease states and immunological phenotypes. In a later analysis, the rate of TCR association differed among HLA loci, with DRB1 alleles having the most associated TCRs and HLA-C alleles having the fewest. Specific HLA alleles were associated with over 15,000 TCR beta sequences at a false discovery rate of 0.05 in a later analysis. An earlier analysis of around 600 of the donors showed that most TCR beta V segments appeared in productive rearrangements either about 90% or about 30% of the time, which broadly matched IMGT annotations. Presence/absence analyses assumed roughly uniform sequencing depth across donors, an assumption that may not hold. A later analysis found that most CMV-associated TCR beta chains appeared HLA-restricted, with HLA associations seemingly driven largely by CMV exposure. In vitro tests confirmed that a few of the cytomegalovirus-associated TCR beta chains recognize cytomegalovirus antigens. Assigning TCR associations to individual alleles was difficult when HLA alleles, especially DR and DQ, strongly co-occurred. V-gene and J-gene trimming of TCR beta chains was associated with a missense DCLRE1C variant in a later genetic analysis, and the association was replicated in an independent cohort. A later genetic analysis reported fewer N-insertions in productive TCRs among donors in an Asian-associated ancestry cluster than the roughly 700-donor mean. In a later analysis, HLA-associated TCR beta chains showed more clonal expansion and lower generation probabilities than non-associated chains that were equally common. CMV serostatus was the only immune exposure information available for the cohort. Some IMGT-functional V segments, including TRBV6-2 and TRBV6-3, could not be distinguished by the 87-base-pair reads and were therefore excluded. A further reported finding was that TCR beta sequences accurately predicted the HLA-A and HLA-B alleles for most subjects in the first cohort. In this cohort, only TCR beta chains were sequenced, and detectable features were limited by the absence of alpha or paired-chain data. Linkage disequilibrium might explain the correlated functional status among segregating V segments, but an unknown experimental factor could not be excluded. Because HLA typing was missing for some donors at each locus, association tests included only the typed subset. Across donors, most TCR sequences were observed very rarely, whereas some public TCRs were present in many individuals. In both the original and validation cohorts, the classifier was reported to diagnose cytomegalovirus status with high specificity and sensitivity.

The cohort consisted of some 730 healthy bone marrow donors. At the time of sampling, every cohort member was nominally healthy, though immune exposures that went unrecorded were likely present. The donor was CMV seronegative and was included in the group of a few hundred seronegative cohort members. A peripheral blood sample was collected from each donor, and TCR beta sequencing was performed on peripheral blood mononuclear cells. The Qiagen DNeasy Blood Extraction Kit was used to extract genomic DNA from the blood cell samples. This clone was observed a few times. Its antigen specificity is not known. No much larger clonotype is one base removed from it; base qualities were not supplied. The CDR1 and CDR2 encoded by the germline V gene are SGHVS and FQNEAQ. V loses 5 bases, J loses 1 base, and the germline ends lie 12 bases apart. Including cysteine and phenylalanine, the CDR3 has 14 amino acids. The DNA shown is the 42-base CDR3, in frame from base 1.

The library was prepared using the immunoSEQ multiplex PCR assay. For the multiplex PCR, a mixture combining 60 forward primers for TCR Vbeta segments and 13 reverse primers for TCR Jbeta segments was used. The CDR3 region of rearranged TCR beta genes was amplified from genomic DNA by a multiplex PCR assay. The amplified TCR beta libraries were sequenced on the Illumina HiSeq System as 87-base-pair reads. The authors' analysis ran thus. In a later analysis, about 80 million unique TCR beta chains were counted across the roughly 700 repertoires, and roughly 11 million of these chains were shared by at least two donors. Raw reads were error-corrected and collapsed into unique sequences by a nearest-neighbor algorithm in which closely related sequences were merged to remove PCR and sequencing errors. To assign V, D and J gene segments, CDR3 sequences were aligned to IMGT reference sequences. Each retained sequence needed at least a six-nucleotide match to both a V gene segment and a J gene segment. Rearrangements were called productive when the CDR3 lacked stop codons and stayed in frame with V and J; all others were non-productive. CDR3 was defined by IMGT convention, running from the second conserved V-encoded cysteine to the conserved J-encoded phenylalanine. The earlier analysis of about 610 of the donors excluded any sequence lacking an unambiguous match to a single V gene segment. In an earlier analysis of 587 of the donors, a V segment was called functional when productive rearrangements were above 56.7%, and segregating when the standard deviation between donors exceeded 5%. A statistical classification framework was built to diagnose cytomegalovirus status from the catalog of TCR beta chain sequences. In a later analysis, TCR nucleotide sequences were compared against IMGT/GENE-DB human TR gene sequences so that V and J genes could be assigned. The TCRdist pipeline was used in a later analysis to assign CDR3 sequences and most-parsimonious VDJ recombination scenarios. In a later analysis, every TCR beta chain was defined by the combination of its CDR3 amino acid sequence and its V-gene family, and reads without a unique V-gene family were dropped. A later analysis removed 450 to 600 highly shared, low-generation-probability nucleotide sequences to deal with suspected cross-contamination and a sequencing artifact. A later analysis calculated a clonal expansion index for each public chain from normalized within-repertoire ranks of inferred template counts. In a later analysis, generation probabilities were computed using a VDJ recombination model fitted to out-of-frame rearrangements, and the results were checked against IGoR. Hypergeometric tests were used in a later analysis to score TCR-TCR, TCR-HLA and TCR-CMV co-occurrence, with a repertoire-size bias correction applied to the TCR pairs. In a later analysis, false discovery rates were estimated by permuting HLA or CMV assignments 20 times. In a later analysis, co-occurring TCRs were grouped using DBSCAN, and TCRdist sequence similarity was added for clustering within HLA-allele-positive subsets. For co-occurrence clustering, repertoires with fewer than 30,000 or more than 120,000 public chains were excluded, along with a handful of repertoires with anomalous nucleotide sharing. TCRdb stores this immuneACCESS table with in-frame sequences only. Part of the clones is absent; in the studies checked, under half of the shortfall reflects unresolved V genes, and no reason is known for the rest. V and J calls and clone size are copied from that table; D and trimming were computed from the DNA. The sample data list roughly 160,000 clones, and 71% of these were observed just once. The biggest ten clones account for under 3.5% of the sample.

The V and J genes are TRBV7-8 and TRBJ2-7; tentative D gene TRBD2, with 6 bases matching. The receptor was derived from a woman in her twenties or thirties in good health and CMV-seronegative. The material sequenced was PBMCs. The DNA sequence follows: TGTGCCAGCAGCCCCTTTGGGACTTCCTACGAGCAGTACTTC. Its protein is CASSPFGTSYEQYF.